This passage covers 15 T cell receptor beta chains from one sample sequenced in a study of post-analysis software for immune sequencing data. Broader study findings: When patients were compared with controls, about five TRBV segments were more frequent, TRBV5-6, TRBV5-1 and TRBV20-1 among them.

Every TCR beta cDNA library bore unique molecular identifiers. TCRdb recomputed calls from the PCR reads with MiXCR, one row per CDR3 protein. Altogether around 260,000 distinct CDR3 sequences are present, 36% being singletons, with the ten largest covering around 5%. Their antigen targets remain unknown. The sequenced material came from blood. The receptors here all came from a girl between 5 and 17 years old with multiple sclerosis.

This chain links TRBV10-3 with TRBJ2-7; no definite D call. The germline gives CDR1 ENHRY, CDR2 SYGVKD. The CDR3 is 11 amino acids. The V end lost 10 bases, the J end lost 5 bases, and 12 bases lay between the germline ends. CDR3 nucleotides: TGTGCCACGCAACTTCAGAACGAGCAGTACTTC. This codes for CATQLQNEQYF.

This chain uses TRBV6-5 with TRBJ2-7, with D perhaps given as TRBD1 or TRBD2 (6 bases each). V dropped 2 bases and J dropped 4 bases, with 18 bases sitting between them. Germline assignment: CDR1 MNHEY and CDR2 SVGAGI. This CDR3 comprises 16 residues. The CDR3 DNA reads TGTGCCAGCAGTTACCCGGGGAGGCAGGGGAGGTACGAGCAGTACTTC. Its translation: CASSYPGRQGRYEQYF.

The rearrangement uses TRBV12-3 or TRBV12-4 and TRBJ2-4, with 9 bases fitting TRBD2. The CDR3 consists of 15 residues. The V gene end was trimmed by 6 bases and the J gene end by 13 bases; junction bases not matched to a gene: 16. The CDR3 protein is CASSCVGRGGSEQYF. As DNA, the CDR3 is TGTGCCAGCAGCTGCGTAGGGCGGGGGGGCTCTGAGCAGTACTTC.

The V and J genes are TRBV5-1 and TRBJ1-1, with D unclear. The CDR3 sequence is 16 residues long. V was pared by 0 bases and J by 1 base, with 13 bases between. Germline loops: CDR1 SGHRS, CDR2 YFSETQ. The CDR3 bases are TGCGCCAGCAGCTTGGAGGCAGGTGTGGGGAACACTGAAGCTTTCTTT. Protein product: CASSLEAGVGNTEAFF.

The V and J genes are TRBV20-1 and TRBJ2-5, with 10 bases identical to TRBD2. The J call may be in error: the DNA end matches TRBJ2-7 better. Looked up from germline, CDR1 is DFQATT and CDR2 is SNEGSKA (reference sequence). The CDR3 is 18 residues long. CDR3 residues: CSARDLPGLASSSYEQYF. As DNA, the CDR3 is TGCAGTGCTAGAGATCTTCCGGGACTAGCGAGCAGCTCCTACGAGCAGTACTTC.

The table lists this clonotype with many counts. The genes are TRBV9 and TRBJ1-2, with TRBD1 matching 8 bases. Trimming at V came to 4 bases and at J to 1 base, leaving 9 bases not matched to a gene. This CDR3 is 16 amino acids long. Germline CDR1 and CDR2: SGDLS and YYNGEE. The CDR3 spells CASSSGQVNFNYGYTF. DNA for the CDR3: TGTGCCAGCAGCTCGGGACAGGTCAATTTTAACTATGGCTACACCTTC.

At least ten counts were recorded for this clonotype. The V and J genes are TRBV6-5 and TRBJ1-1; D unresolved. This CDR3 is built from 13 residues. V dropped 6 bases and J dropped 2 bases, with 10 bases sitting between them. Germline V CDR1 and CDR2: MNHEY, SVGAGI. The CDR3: CASSTTGNTEAFF. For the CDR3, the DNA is TGTGCCAGCAGCACCACTGGAAACACTGAAGCTTTCTTT.

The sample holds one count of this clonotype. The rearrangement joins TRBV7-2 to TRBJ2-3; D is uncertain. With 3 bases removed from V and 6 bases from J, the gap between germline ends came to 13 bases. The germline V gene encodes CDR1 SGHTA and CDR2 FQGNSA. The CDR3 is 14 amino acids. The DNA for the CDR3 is TGTGCCAGCAGCTTCGTTTGGTCCTGGGATACGCAGTATTTT. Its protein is CASSFVWSWDTQYF.

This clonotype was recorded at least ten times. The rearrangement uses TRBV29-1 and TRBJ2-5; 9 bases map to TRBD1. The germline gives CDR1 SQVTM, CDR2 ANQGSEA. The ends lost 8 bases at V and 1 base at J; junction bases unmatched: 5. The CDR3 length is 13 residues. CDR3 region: CSSGTGSQETQYF. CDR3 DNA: TGCAGCTCCGGGACAGGGAGCCAAGAGACCCAGTACTTC.

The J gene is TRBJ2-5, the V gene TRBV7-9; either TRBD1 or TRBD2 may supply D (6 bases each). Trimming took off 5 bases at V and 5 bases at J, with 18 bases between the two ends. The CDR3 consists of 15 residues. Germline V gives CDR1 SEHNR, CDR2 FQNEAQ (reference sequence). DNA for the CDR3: TGTGCCAGCAGCCTCAAGGGGGGACCCATGGAGACCCAGTACTTC. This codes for CASSLKGGPMETQYF.

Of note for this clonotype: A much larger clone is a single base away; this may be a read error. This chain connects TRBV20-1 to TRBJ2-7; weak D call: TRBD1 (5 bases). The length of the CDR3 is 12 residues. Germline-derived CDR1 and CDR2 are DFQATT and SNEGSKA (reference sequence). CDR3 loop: CRARIVGDEQYF. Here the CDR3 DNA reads TGCAGGGCTAGAATCGTAGGGGACGAGCAGTACTTC.

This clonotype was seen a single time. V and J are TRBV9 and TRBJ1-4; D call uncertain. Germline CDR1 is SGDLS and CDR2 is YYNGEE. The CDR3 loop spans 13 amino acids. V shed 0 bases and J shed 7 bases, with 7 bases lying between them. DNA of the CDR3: TGTGCCAGCAGCGTAGGGGTTGGTGAAAAACTGTTTTTT. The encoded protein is CASSVGVGEKLFF.

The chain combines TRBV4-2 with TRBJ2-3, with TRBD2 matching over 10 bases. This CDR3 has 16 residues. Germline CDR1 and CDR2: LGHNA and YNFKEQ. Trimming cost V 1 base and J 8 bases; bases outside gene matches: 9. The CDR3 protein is CASSQGGLAGVVTQYF. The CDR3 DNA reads TGTGCCAGCAGCCAAGGAGGGCTAGCGGGAGTGGTTACGCAGTATTTT.

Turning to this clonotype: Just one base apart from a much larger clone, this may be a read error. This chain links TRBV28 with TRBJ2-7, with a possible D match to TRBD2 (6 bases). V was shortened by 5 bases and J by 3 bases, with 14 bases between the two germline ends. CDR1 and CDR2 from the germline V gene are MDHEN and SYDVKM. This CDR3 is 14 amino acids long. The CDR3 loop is CASSVGGSYYEQYF. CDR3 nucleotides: TGTGCCAGCAGTGTAGGAGGGTCTTACTACGAGCAGTACTTC. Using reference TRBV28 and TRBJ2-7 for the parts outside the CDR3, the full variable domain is DVKVTQSSRYLVKRTGEKVFLECVQDMDHENMFWYRQDPGLGLRLIYFSYDVKMKEKGDIPEGYSVSREKKERFSLILESASTNQTSMYLCASSVGGSYYEQYFGPGTRLTVT.

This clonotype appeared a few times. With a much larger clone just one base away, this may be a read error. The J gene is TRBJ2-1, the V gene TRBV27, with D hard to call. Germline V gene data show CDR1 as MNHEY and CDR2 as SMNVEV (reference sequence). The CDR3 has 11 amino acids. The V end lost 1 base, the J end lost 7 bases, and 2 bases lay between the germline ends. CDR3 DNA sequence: TGTGCCAGCAGTTTATTTAATGAGCAGTTCTTC. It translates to CASSLFNEQFF.